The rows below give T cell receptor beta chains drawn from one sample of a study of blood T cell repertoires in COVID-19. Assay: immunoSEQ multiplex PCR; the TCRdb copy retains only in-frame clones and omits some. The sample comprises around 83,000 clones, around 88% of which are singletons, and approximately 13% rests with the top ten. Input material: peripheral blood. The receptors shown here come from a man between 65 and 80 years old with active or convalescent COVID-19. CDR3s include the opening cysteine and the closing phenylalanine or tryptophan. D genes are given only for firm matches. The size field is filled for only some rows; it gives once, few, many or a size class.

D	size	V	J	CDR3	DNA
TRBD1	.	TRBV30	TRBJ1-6	CAWSVLNRGDSPLHF	TGTGCCTGGAGTGTACTGAACAGGGGAGATTCACCCCTCCACTTT
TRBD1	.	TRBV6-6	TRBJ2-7	CASSWGLGQSYEQYF	TGTGCCAGCAGTTGGGGGCTGGGACAGAGCTACGAGCAGTACTTC
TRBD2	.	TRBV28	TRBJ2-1	CASRAGTSGSWEQFF	TGTGCCAGCAGGGCCGGGACTAGCGGGAGTTGGGAGCAGTTCTTC
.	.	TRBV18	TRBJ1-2	CASSPSTDYGYTF	TGTGCCAGCTCACCGAGTACAGACTATGGCTACACCTTC
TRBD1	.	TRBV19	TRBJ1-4	CASSTRDRVDPTNEKLFF	TGTGCCAGTAGTACCCGGGACAGGGTGGACCCAACTAATGAAAAACTGTTTTTT
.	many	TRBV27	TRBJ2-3	CASRTIDPTDTQYF	TGTGCCAGCAGAACTATTGATCCCACAGATACGCAGTATTTT
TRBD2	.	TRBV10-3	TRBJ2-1	CAIRGGLAGGQNEQFF	TGTGCCATCAGGGGGGGACTAGCGGGAGGTCAGAATGAGCAGTTCTTC
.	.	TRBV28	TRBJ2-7	CASSSTGSRRDEQYF	TGTGCCAGCAGTTCTACAGGTTCGAGGAGGGACGAGCAGTACTTC
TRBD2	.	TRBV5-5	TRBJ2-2	CASSRGLADTNTGELFF	TGTGCCAGCAGCCGAGGACTAGCGGATACGAACACCGGGGAGCTGTTTTTT
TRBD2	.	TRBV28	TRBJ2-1	CASSPGTRPLF	TGTGCCAGCAGTCCCGGGACTAGGCCACTCTTC
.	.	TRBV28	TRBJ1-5	CASSFRLNNQPQHF	TGTGCCAGCAGTTTTCGACTGAACAATCAGCCCCAGCATTTT
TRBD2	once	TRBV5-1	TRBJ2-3	CASSLSSGNTDTQYF	TGCGCCAGCAGCTTGTCTAGCGGAAACACAGATACGCAGTATTTT
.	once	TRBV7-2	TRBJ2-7	CASSSKDRTYEQYF	TGTGCCAGCAGCTCCAAGGACAGAACCTACGAGCAGTACTTC
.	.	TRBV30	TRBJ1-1	CAWSKLRGAPRAAFF	TGTGCCTGGAGTAAACTACGGGGAGCCCCTAGGGCAGCTTTCTTT
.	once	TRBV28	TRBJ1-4	CASSLVFSEKLFF	TGTGCCAGCAGTTTAGTGTTCTCTGAAAAACTGTTTTTT
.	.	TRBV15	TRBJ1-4	CATARPNEKLFF	TGTGCCACCGCCAGGCCTAATGAAAAACTGTTTTTT
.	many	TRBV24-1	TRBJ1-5	CATSDFPNQPQHF	TGTGCCACCAGTGATTTTCCTAATCAGCCCCAGCATTTT
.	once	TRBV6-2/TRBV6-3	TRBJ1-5	CASSYDLGQPQHF	TGTGCCAGCAGTTACGACTTGGGTCAGCCCCAGCATTTT
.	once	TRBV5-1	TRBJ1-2	CASSPLGGSNYGYTF	TGCGCCAGCAGCCCCCTGGGGGGATCTAACTATGGCTACACCTTC
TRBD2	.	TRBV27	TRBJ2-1	CASSLSSGRYNEQFF	TGTGCCAGCAGTTTATCGAGCGGGAGGTACAATGAGCAGTTCTTC
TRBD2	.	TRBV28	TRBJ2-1	CASKPRTSGANEQFF	TGTGCCAGCAAACCCAGGACTAGCGGGGCGAATGAGCAGTTCTTC
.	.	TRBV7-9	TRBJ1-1	CASSISQRPSTEAFF	TGTGCCAGCAGCATTTCCCAGCGACCCAGCACTGAAGCTTTCTTT
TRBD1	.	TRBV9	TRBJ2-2	CASSRAQGATGELFF	TGTGCCAGCAGCCGCGCGCAGGGGGCAACCGGGGAGCTGTTTTTT
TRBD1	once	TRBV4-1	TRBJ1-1	CASSQEQGVVAFF	TGCGCCAGCAGCCAAGAACAGGGGGTAGTAGCTTTCTTT
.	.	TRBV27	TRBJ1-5	CAGGMKGDNQPQHF	TGTGCCGGGGGGATGAAGGGCGACAATCAGCCCCAGCATTTT
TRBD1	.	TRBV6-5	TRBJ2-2	CATSDRDSRAGELFF	TGTGCCACCTCCGACCGGGACAGTAGGGCCGGGGAGCTGTTTTTT
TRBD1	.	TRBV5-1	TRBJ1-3	CASSLYQGAFSGNTIYF	TGCGCCAGCAGCCTTTATCAGGGGGCTTTTTCTGGAAACACCATATATTTT